This T cell receptor (beta chain) derives from a study of blood T cell repertoires in COVID-19. Sequenced by immunoSEQ multiplex PCR; TCRdb stores in-frame clones only, minus some. The sample holds over 350,000 clones, roughly 88% seen once. On this clone itself: Other DNA sequences in the sample encode the same CDR3.

The J segment lost 4 bases and the V segment lost 6 bases, leaving 4 bases of the junction unmatched. Germline CDR1 is MNHEY and CDR2 is SVGAGI. This CDR3 contains 14 residues. V and J are TRBV6-5 and TRBJ1-1; TRBD1 agrees at 11 bases. Material: peripheral blood. The receptor comes from a woman under 40 with active or convalescent COVID-19. Written as DNA, the CDR3 is TGTGCCAGCAGCACCGGGACAGGGGGCACTGAAGCTTTCTTT. Protein sequence: CASSTGTGGTEAFF.